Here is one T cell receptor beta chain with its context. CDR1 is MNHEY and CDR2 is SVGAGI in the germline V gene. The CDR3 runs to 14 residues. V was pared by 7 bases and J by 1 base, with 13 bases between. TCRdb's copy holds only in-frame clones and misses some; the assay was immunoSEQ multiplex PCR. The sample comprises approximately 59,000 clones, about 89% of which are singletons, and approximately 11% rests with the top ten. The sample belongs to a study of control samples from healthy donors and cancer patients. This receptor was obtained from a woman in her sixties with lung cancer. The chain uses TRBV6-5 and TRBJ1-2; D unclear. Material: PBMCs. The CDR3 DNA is TGTGCCAGCACCTTTACAGCGGGTAACTATGGCTACACCTTC. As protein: CASTFTAGNYGYTF.